This T cell receptor beta chain appears in the sequencing data of a study of long-term antiretroviral therapy in people with HIV. Study-wide results and limits: The data indicate that diversity increased after ART but remained below transplant donor controls.

Germline CDR1 reads MRHNA; CDR2 reads SNTAGT. The CDR3 is 15 residues long. V lost 0 bases, J lost 9 bases, and 15 bases lay in between. An immunoSEQ assay, version v3.0, was performed at survey level. Here immunoSEQ multiplex PCR was the method, and the copy in TCRdb shows in-frame clones only, minus some. The sample holds roughly 20,000 clones, 70% to 90% seen once. Regarding this clone: Its specificity is unknown.

HIV-positive participants all received treatment in the United States. In each sample, 1-10 million cryopreserved PBMC were present before DNA extraction. V gene TRBV6-4 combines with J gene TRBJ2-1; D is perhaps TRBD1 or TRBD2 (5 bases each). This clonotype was sampled from a man aged 18 to 29 with HIV. This material consisted of unsorted PBMCs, taken 4 years after starting antiretroviral therapy. The CDR3 sequence is CASSDSAGHLAEQFF. In DNA form, the CDR3 reads TGTGCCAGCAGTGACTCGGCAGGGCATCTAGCTGAGCAGTTCTTC.